The text below deals with one T cell receptor beta chain. This sample is part of a study of OX40 agonist ivuxolimab in advanced cancers. The data were produced by immunoSEQ multiplex PCR, yet TCRdb's version contains in-frame clones alone and is incomplete. The profile shows 45,000 to 75,000 clones, about 85% of them singletons. Sequenced here: CD4+ or CD8+ T cells sorted from blood, sampled in a trial of the OX40 agonist ivuxolimab. The TCR was taken from an adult with an advanced solid tumor such as melanoma, head and neck, liver or kidney cancer.

CDR3 coding DNA: TGTGCCAGCAGCCGACTAAACACTGAAGCTTTCTTT. This encodes CASSRLNTEAFF. The V gene is TRBV13, the J gene TRBJ1-1; D is undetermined. In germline, CDR1 is PRHDT, CDR2 FYEKMQ (reference sequence). Trimming stripped 5 bases from V and 2 bases from J, with 6 bases between. The CDR3 length is 12 residues. The entire variable domain, with the rest obtained from reference TRBV13 and TRBJ1-1, is as follows: AAGVIQSPRHLIKEKRETATLKCYPIPRHDTVYWYQQGPGQDPQFLISFYEKMQSDKGSIPDRFSAQQFSDYHSELNMSSLELGDSALYFCASSRLNTEAFFGQGTRLTVV.